The T cell receptor beta chain under discussion was sequenced for a study of cytomegalovirus exposure and HLA in healthy donors. Healthy people donating bone marrow made up the donors. This CDR3 has 15 residues. V lost 4 bases, J lost 0 bases, and 9 bases lay in between. Germline CDR1 LGHNA, CDR2 YSLEER. Study outcomes and limitations: Sequencing likely caused a cluster of highly shared sequence variants. Differences between HLA loci emerged in a later analysis of TCR association rates, with DRB1 most and HLA-C fewest. Most TCR sequences were rare, but some public TCRs occurred in many donors.

PCR amplification relied on 60 Vbeta primers (plus 13 Jbeta primers). Here immunoSEQ multiplex PCR was the method, and the copy in TCRdb shows in-frame clones only, minus some. This sample has about 140,000 clones, with roughly three fifths found just once. Remarks on this clone: Its antigen is not known.

The receptor's source is an older woman in good health and CMV-seronegative. J is TRBJ1-4 and V is TRBV4-3, with D maybe TRBD1 (5 bases). Sequenced input: PBMCs. CDR3 amino acids: CASSPTGATNEKLFF. Written as DNA, the CDR3 is TGCGCCAGCAGCCCAACGGGGGCAACTAATGAAAAACTGTTTTTT.